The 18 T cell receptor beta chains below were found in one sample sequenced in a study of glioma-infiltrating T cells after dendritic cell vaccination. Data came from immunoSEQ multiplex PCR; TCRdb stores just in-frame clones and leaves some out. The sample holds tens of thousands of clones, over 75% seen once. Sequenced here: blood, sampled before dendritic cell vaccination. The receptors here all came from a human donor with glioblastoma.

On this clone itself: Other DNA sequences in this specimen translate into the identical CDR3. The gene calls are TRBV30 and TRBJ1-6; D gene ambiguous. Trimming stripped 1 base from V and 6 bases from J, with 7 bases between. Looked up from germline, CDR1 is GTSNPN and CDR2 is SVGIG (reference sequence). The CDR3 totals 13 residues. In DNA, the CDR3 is TGTGCCTGGAGTGAGGAGGGTAATTCACCCCTCCACTTT. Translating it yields CAWSEEGNSPLHF. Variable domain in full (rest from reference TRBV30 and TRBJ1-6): SQTIHQWPATLVQPVGSPLSLECTVEGTSNPNLYWYRQAAGRGLQLLFYSVGIGQISSEVPQNLSASRPQDRQFILSSKKLLLSDSGFYLCAWSEEGNSPLHFGNGTRLTVT.

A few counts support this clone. The CDR3 here is CASRLRAGSLETQYF. The CDR3 nucleotides are TGTGCCAGCCGCCTCCGAGCGGGGAGCTTGGAGACCCAGTACTTC. The chain recombines TRBV7-2 with TRBJ2-5; 7 positions match TRBD2. The length of the CDR3 is 15 residues. The germline CDR1 and CDR2 sequences are SGHTA and FQGNSA. J was trimmed by 5 bases and V by 8 bases; bases with no gene match: 14.

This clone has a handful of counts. The CDR3 here is CSVEGGGGYEQYF. In DNA form, the CDR3 reads TGCAGCGTTGAGGGCGGGGGAGGCTACGAGCAGTACTTC. This chain uses TRBV29-1 with TRBJ2-7; the match to TRBD2 covers 7 bases. The junction had 5 bases not matched to a gene; V was cut back by 3 bases and J by 3 bases. Germline CDR1 and CDR2: SQVTM and ANQGSEA. The CDR3 is 13 amino acids.

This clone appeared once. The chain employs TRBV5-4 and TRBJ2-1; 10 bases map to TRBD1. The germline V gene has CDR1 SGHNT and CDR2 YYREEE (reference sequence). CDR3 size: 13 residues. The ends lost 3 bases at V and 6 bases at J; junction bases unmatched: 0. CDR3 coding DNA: TGTGCCAGCAGCTGGACAGGGGGCAATGAGCAGTTCTTC. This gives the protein CASSWTGGNEQFF.

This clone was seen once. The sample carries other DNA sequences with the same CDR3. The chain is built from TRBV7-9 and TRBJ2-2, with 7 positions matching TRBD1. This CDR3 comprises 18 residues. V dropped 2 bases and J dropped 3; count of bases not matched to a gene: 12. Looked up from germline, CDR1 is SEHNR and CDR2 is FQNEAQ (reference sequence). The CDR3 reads CASSLSRGRGTYTGELFF. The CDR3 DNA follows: TGTGCCAGCAGCTTAAGTAGGGGCAGGGGGACCTACACCGGGGAGCTGTTTTTT.

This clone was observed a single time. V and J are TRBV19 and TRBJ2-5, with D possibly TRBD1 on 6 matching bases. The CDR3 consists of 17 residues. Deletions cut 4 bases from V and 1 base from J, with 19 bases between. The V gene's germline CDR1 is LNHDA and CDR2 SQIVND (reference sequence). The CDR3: CASSTGIGTSLQETQYF. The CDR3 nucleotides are TGTGCCAGTAGTACTGGGATTGGGACAAGCCTCCAAGAGACCCAGTACTTC. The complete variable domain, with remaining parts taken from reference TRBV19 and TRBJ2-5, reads DGGITQSPKYLFRKEGQNVTLSCEQNLNHDAMYWYRQDPGQGLRLIYYSQIVNDFQKGDIAEGYSVSREKKESFPLTVTSAQKNPTAFYLCASSTGIGTSLQETQYFGPGTRLLVL.

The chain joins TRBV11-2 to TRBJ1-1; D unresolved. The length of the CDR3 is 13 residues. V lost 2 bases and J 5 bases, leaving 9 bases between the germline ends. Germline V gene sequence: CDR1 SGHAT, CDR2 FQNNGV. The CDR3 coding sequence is TGTGCCAGCAGCTTACTTACTAAAACTGAAGCTTTCTTT. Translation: CASSLLTKTEAFF.

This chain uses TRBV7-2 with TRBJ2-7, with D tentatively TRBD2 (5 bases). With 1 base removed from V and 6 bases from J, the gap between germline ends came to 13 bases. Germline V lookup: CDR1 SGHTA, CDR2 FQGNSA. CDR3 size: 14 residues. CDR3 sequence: CASSLGSRDSEQYF. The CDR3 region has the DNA TGTGCCAGCAGCTTAGGGAGCCGGGATTCCGAGCAGTACTTC.

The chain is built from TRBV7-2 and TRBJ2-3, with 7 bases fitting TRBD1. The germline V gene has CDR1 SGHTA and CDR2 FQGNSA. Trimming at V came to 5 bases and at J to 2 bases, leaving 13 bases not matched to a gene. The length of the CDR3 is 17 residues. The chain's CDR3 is CASSRRWGTVFTDTQYF. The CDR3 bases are TGTGCCAGCAGCCGACGGTGGGGGACAGTATTCACAGATACGCAGTATTTT.

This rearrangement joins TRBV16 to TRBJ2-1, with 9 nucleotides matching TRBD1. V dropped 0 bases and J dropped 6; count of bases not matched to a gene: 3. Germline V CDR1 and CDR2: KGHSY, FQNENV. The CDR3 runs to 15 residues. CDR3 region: CASSQSGTGTNEQFF. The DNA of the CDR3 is TGTGCCAGCAGCCAATCGGGGACAGGGACCAATGAGCAGTTCTTC.

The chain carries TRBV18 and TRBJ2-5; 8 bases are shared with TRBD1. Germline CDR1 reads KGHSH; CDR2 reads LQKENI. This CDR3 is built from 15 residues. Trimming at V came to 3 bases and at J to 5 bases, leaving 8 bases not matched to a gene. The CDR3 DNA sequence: TGTGCCAGCTCACCTGGACAGGGCAATGGGGAGACCCAGTACTTC. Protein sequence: CASSPGQGNGETQYF.

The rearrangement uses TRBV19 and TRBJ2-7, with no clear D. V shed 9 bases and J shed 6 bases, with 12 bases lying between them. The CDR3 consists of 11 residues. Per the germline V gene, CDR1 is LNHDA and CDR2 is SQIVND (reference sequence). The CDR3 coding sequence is TGTGCCAGCCGAGTGCCCTGCGAGCAGTACTTC. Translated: CASRVPCEQYF.

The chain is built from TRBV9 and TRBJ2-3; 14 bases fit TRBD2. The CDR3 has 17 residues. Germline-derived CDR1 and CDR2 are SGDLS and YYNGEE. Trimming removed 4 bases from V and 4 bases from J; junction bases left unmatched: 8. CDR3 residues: CASSRTSGRIVPDTQYF. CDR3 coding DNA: TGTGCCAGCAGCCGGACTAGCGGGAGGATAGTCCCAGATACGCAGTATTTT.

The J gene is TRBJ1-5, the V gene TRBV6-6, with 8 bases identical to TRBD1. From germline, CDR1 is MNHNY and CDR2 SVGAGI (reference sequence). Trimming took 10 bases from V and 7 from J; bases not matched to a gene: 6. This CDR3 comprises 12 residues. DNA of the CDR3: TGTGCCACCTGGACAGGGACGCAGCCCCAGCATTTT. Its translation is CATWTGTQPQHF.

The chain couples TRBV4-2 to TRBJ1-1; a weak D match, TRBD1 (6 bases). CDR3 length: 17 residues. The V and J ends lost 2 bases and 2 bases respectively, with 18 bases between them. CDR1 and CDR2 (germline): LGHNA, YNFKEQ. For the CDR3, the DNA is TGTGCCAGCAGCCAAAGGGACAACACAGGGAGAAACACTGAAGCTTTCTTT. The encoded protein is CASSQRDNTGRNTEAFF.

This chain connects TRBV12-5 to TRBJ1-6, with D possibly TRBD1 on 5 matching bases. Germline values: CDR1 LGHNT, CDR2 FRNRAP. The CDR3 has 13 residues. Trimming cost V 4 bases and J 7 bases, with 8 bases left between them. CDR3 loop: CASGSGSNSPLHF. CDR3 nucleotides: TGTGCTAGTGGTTCAGGGTCGAATTCACCCCTCCACTTT.

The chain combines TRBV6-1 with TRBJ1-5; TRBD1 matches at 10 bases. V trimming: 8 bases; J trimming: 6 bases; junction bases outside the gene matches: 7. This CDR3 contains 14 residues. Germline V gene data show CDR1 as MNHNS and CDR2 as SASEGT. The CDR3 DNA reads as TGTGCCAGCGCCCCGGGACAGGGGAGTCAGCCCCAGCATTTT. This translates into CASAPGQGSQPQHF.

CDR3 protein: CSVEAAGANVLTF. DNA for the CDR3: TGCAGCGTTGAGGCAGCTGGGGCCAACGTCCTGACTTTC. V usage is TRBV29-1 and J usage is TRBJ2-6; unclear D gene. V was trimmed by 3 bases and J by 2 bases, leaving 5 bases between them. CDR3 length equals 13 residues. Germline V CDR1 and CDR2: SQVTM, ANQGSEA.